This TCR beta chain was sequenced in a study of T cell responses to AZD1222 COVID-19 vaccine. Regarding the study as a whole: Clonal diversity was possibly underestimated, and white British individuals and females predominated among donors.

This table comes from immunoSEQ multiplex PCR, and its TCRdb copy is limited to in-frame clones, with some not included. The top ten clones hold 20% to 25% of a sample with approximately 42,000 clones, about 91% of them seen once. The CDR3 is 15 residues long. V was clipped by 4 bases and J by 0 bases, with 11 bases between them. CDR1 SGDLS and CDR2 YYNGEE come from the germline V gene. As concerns this clone: As yet, its antigen is unknown.

This receptor was identified in an adult who received the AZD1222 COVID-19 vaccine. This chain connects TRBV9 to TRBJ1-5; maybe TRBD1 (6 bases). The input for sequencing was peripheral blood, taken 28 days after the second AZD1222 dose. CDR3 in DNA: TGTGCCAGCAGCTGGACAGTTGTTAGCAATCAGCCCCAGCATTTT. It is translated as CASSWTVVSNQPQHF.